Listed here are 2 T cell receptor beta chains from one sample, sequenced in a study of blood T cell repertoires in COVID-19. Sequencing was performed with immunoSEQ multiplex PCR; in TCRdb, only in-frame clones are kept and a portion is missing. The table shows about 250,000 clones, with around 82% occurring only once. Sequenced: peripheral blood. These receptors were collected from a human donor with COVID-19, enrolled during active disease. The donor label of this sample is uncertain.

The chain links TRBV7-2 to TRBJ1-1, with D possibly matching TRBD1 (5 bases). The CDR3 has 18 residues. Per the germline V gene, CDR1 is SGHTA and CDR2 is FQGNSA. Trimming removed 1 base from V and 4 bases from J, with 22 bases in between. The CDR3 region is CASSLDLSGSRDGTEAFF. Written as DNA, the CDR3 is TGTGCCAGCAGCTTAGATCTCAGCGGGTCCAGGGACGGCACTGAAGCTTTCTTT.

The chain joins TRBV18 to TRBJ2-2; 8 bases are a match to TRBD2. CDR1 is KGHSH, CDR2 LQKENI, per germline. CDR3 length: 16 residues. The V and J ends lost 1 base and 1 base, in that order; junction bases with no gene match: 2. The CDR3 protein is CASSPRAGENTGELFF. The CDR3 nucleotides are TGTGCCAGCTCACCACGAGCGGGAGAGAACACCGGGGAGCTGTTTTTT. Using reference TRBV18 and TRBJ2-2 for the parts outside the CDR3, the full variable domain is NAGVMQNPRHLVRRRGQEARLRCSPMKGHSHVYWYRQLPEEGLKFMVYLQKENIIDESGMPKERFSAEFPKEGPSILRIQQVVRGDSAAYFCASSPRAGENTGELFFGEGSRLTVL.